Below are 30 T cell receptor beta chains sequenced from a single sample in a study of OX40 agonist ivuxolimab in advanced cancers. Generated by immunoSEQ multiplex PCR, the TCRdb table keeps only in-frame clones and is missing some. This table holds 20,000 to 25,000 clones, 86% found once. The material sequenced was CD4+ or CD8+ T cells sorted from blood, taken in a trial of the OX40 agonist ivuxolimab. All receptors derive from an adult with an advanced solid tumor such as melanoma, head and neck, liver or kidney cancer.

This clone is a singleton in its sample. J is TRBJ2-7 and V is TRBV7-9, with a weak D call TRBD2 (6 bases). CDR1 is SEHNR and CDR2 is FQNEAQ in the germline V gene (reference sequence). The ends were cut back, 1 base at V and 3 bases at J, with 7 bases in the middle. CDR3 length: 13 amino acids. Here the CDR3 DNA reads TGTGCCAGCAGCTTAGTCGGGGGCTACGAGCAGTACTTC. It codes for CASSLVGGYEQYF.

V usage is TRBV4-2 and J usage is TRBJ2-5; 8 nucleotides line up with TRBD2. CDR1 and CDR2 (germline): LGHNA, YNFKEQ. Unmatched junction bases numbered 4, after V lost 5 bases and J lost 2 bases. The CDR3 runs to 14 residues. This CDR3 reads CASSILAEQETQYF. The CDR3, as DNA: TGTGCCAGCAGCATACTAGCGGAACAAGAGACCCAGTACTTC.

This clone was found a few times. V and J are TRBV29-1 and TRBJ2-3; 12 bases are shared with TRBD1. Unmatched junction bases numbered 9, after V lost 7 bases and J lost 4 bases. CDR1 is SQVTM and CDR2 is ANQGSEA in the germline V gene. The CDR3 contains 15 residues. DNA of the CDR3: TGCAGCGCCAGGGGGACAGGGGGCGAGGCAGATACGCAGTATTTT. It is translated as CSARGTGGEADTQYF.

The rearrangement uses TRBV7-8 and TRBJ2-3; D unclear. The CDR3 has 13 amino acids. Trimming shortened V by 7 bases and J by 0 bases, and 8 bases separated the two germline ends. Germline V gene lookup returns CDR1 SGHVS and CDR2 FQNEAQ. The DNA for the CDR3 is TGTGCCAGCACCCTTGTTAGCACAGATACGCAGTATTTT. Translation: CASTLVSTDTQYF.

The rearrangement links TRBV5-6 to TRBJ2-7, with 9 bases matching TRBD2. The ends lost 2 bases at V and 6 bases at J; junction bases unmatched: 3. The CDR3 runs 13 residues. CDR1 is SGHDT and CDR2 is YYEEEE in the germline V gene. In DNA form, the CDR3 reads TGTGCCAGCAGCTTCGGACTAGCGCTCGAGCAGTACTTC. As protein: CASSFGLALEQYF.

As to this clone: The same CDR3 also results from other DNA sequences found in this sample. The chain uses TRBV5-1 and TRBJ1-1; D is undetermined. Germline-derived CDR1 and CDR2 are SGHRS and YFSETQ. The V end lost 0 bases, the J end lost 5 bases, and 8 bases lay between the germline ends. The CDR3 totals 13 residues. CDR3 DNA sequence: TGCGCCAGCAGCTTGGGGGTCGGGACTGAAGCTTTCTTT. It translates to CASSLGVGTEAFF.

This chain's CDR3 is CASSLRAYQETQYF. In DNA form, the CDR3 reads TGTGCCAGCAGTTTGAGGGCCTACCAAGAGACCCAGTACTTC. The rearrangement joins TRBV27 to TRBJ2-5; D is possibly TRBD2 (5 bases). Germline CDR1 and CDR2: MNHEY and SMNVEV (reference sequence). V was clipped by 3 bases and J by 0 bases, with 8 bases between them. The CDR3 is made up of 14 amino acids.

V is TRBV6-5 and J is TRBJ1-2; unclear D gene. The germline V gene encodes CDR1 MNHEY and CDR2 SVGAGI. The V gene lost 7 bases and the J gene lost 7 bases, with 7 bases spanning the gap. CDR3 length: 10 residues. CDR3 sequence reads: CASIEGGYTF. CDR3 bases: TGTGCCAGCATCGAGGGTGGCTACACCTTC.

The chain combines TRBV19 with TRBJ2-1; the match to TRBD2 covers 10 bases. The CDR3 is 14 residues long. The V gene end was trimmed by 11 bases and the J gene end by 4 bases; junction bases not matched to a gene: 8. Germline CDR1 and CDR2: LNHDA and SQIVND (reference sequence). The CDR3 loop is CASGLAETYNEQFF. CDR3 bases: TGTGCCTCAGGACTAGCGGAGACTTACAATGAGCAGTTCTTC.

This chain links TRBV19 with TRBJ1-1, with D tentatively TRBD1 (5 bases). CDR1 and CDR2 from the germline V gene are LNHDA and SQIVND (reference sequence). The CDR3 covers 14 residues. Trimming left V 6 bases short and J 5 bases short, with 16 bases between. CDR3 residues: CASSHPGLVTEAFF. For the CDR3, the DNA is TGTGCCAGTAGCCACCCAGGGCTTGTGACTGAAGCTTTCTTT.

The chain combines TRBV11-2 with TRBJ2-7; D uncertain. This CDR3 contains 13 residues. The V and J ends lost 0 bases and 6 bases respectively, with 9 bases between them. The germline gives CDR1 SGHAT, CDR2 FQNNGV. CDR3 sequence: CASSLEGWFEQYF. CDR3 DNA: TGTGCCAGCAGCTTAGAAGGGTGGTTCGAGCAGTACTTC.

The rearrangement links TRBV29-1 to TRBJ2-5; D is perhaps TRBD2 (6 bases). The CDR3 extends over 11 amino acids. Trimming shortened V by 5 bases and J by 3 bases, and 7 bases separated the two germline ends. Germline CDR1 SQVTM, CDR2 ANQGSEA. CDR3 DNA: TGCAGCGTTTGGGGGGAAGAGACCCAGTACTTC. Amino acid sequence: CSVWGEETQYF.

The chain couples TRBV12-5 to TRBJ2-2; no firm D call. The V end was cut by 0 bases, the J end by 9 bases, with 5 bases between. There are 12 residues in the CDR3. CDR1 and CDR2 from the germline V gene are LGHNT and FRNRAP. CDR3 protein: CASGLVPWELFF. CDR3 DNA: TGTGCTAGTGGTTTGGTACCGTGGGAGCTGTTTTTT. Full variable domain (missing parts from reference TRBV12-5 and TRBJ2-2): DARVTQTPRHKVTEMGQEVTMRCQPILGHNTVFWYRQTMMQGLELLAYFRNRAPLDDSGMPKDRFSAEMPDATLATLKIQPSEPRDSAVYFCASGLVPWELFFGEGSRLTVL.

The chain employs TRBV10-2 and TRBJ2-1, with 9 bases matching TRBD2. Germline V CDR1 and CDR2: WSHSY, SAAADI. With 5 bases clipped from V and 8 bases from J, the junction kept 10 bases outside the gene matches. This CDR3 comprises 15 residues. The CDR3 DNA is TGCGCCAGCAGTCCCTGGCGGGAGGGCCAAGATGAGCAGTTCTTC. Translating it yields CASSPWREGQDEQFF.

This chain connects TRBV7-3 to TRBJ2-7; a possible D gene is TRBD1 (6 bases). Germline assignment: CDR1 SGHTA and CDR2 FQGTGA. Deletions cut 1 base from V and 6 bases from J, with 13 bases between. The CDR3 sequence is 14 residues long. The CDR3, as DNA: TGTGCCAGCAGCTTAATCCCAGGGGCCTCCGAGCAGTACTTC. It is translated as CASSLIPGASEQYF.

The chain is built from TRBV9 and TRBJ1-1; 11 bases match TRBD1. Trimming at V came to 3 bases and at J to 4 bases, leaving 5 bases not matched to a gene. There are 15 residues in the CDR3. Germline CDR1 and CDR2: SGDLS and YYNGEE. CDR3 DNA: TGTGCCAGCAGCGCCGGGACAGGGGGTTCCACTGAAGCTTTCTTT. Translation gives CASSAGTGGSTEAFF.

J is TRBJ1-3 and V is TRBV5-6; 7 bases are shared with TRBD1. The CDR3 is 17 residues long. After removal of 4 bases from V and 0 bases from J, the junction contained 10 bases not matched to a gene. Germline CDR1 reads SGHDT; CDR2 reads YYEEEE. CDR3 in amino acids: CASSNPKQGTSGNTIYF. CDR3 nucleotides: TGTGCCAGCAGCAACCCCAAACAGGGGACCTCTGGAAACACCATATATTTT.

The chain couples TRBV19 to TRBJ2-7; D may match TRBD1 or TRBD2 (5 bases each). CDR3 size: 16 residues. Trimming took off 4 bases at V and 6 bases at J, with 22 bases between the two ends. CDR1 LNHDA and CDR2 SQIVND come from the germline V gene (reference sequence). The CDR3 nucleotides read TGTGCCAGTAGTACGGTCGCCCTCGTGATGGGGACCGAGCAGTACTTC. As protein: CASSTVALVMGTEQYF.

The CDR3 DNA reads TGTGCCATCAGTGATGGGACAGGGGGCGTCGAGCAGTACTTC. It codes for CAISDGTGGVEQYF. The chain recombines TRBV10-3 with TRBJ2-7, with 12 bases that match TRBD1. The CDR3 extends over 14 amino acids. Germline V CDR1 and CDR2: ENHRY, SYGVKD. V dropped 3 bases and J dropped 6; count of bases not matched to a gene: 3.

This clone was seen only once. The gene calls are TRBV7-9 and TRBJ1-5; D may be TRBD1 (5 bases). The V gene lost 5 bases and the J gene lost 7 bases, with 15 bases spanning the gap. The germline V gene has CDR1 SEHNR and CDR2 FQNEAQ (reference sequence). The CDR3 consists of 14 residues. CDR3 residues: CASSATGAGQPQHF. In DNA form, the CDR3 reads TGTGCCAGCAGCGCAACAGGTGCCGGGCAGCCCCAGCATTTT.

The chain combines TRBV19 with TRBJ2-1, with 9 bases matching TRBD2. This CDR3 is built from 15 residues. Germline-derived CDR1 and CDR2 are LNHDA and SQIVND (reference sequence). J lost 4 bases, V lost 3 bases, and 4 bases had no gene match. The CDR3: CASSMQRGVYNEQFF. CDR3 DNA sequence: TGTGCCAGTAGTATGCAGCGGGGGGTTTACAATGAGCAGTTCTTC. Drawing the rest from reference TRBV19 and TRBJ2-1, the complete variable domain is DGGITQSPKYLFRKEGQNVTLSCEQNLNHDAMYWYRQDPGQGLRLIYYSQIVNDFQKGDIAEGYSVSREKKESFPLTVTSAQKNPTAFYLCASSMQRGVYNEQFFGPGTRLTVL.

This sequence joins TRBV4-2 and TRBJ2-5, with 8 bases identical to TRBD1. In germline, CDR1 is LGHNA, CDR2 YNFKEQ. Losses at the gene ends were 4 bases for V and 1 base for J; bases not matched to a gene: 5. This CDR3 has 15 residues. CDR3 nucleotide sequence: TGTGCCAGCAGCCCTCCGGGACAGGTCCAAGAGACCCAGTACTTC. It is translated as CASSPPGQVQETQYF.

The genes are TRBV6-1 and TRBJ2-7; D not certain. Germline V CDR1 and CDR2: MNHNS, SASEGT. This CDR3 comprises 10 residues. The ends were cut back, 6 bases at V and 7 bases at J, with 7 bases in the middle. CDR3 DNA sequence: TGTGCCAGCAGCTATCGTGAGCAGTACTTC. It codes for CASSYREQYF.

This sequence joins TRBV6-5 and TRBJ2-2; no clear D. Germline values: CDR1 MNHEY, CDR2 SVGAGI. The CDR3 is 12 residues long. The V end lost 2 bases, the J end lost 7 bases, and 5 bases lay between the germline ends. As DNA, the CDR3 is TGTGCCAGCAGTTACGGGGACGGGGAGCTGTTTTTT. Translation: CASSYGDGELFF.

This chain joins TRBV15 and TRBJ2-4; 9 nucleotides line up with TRBD1. This CDR3 contains 17 residues. Losses at the gene ends were 1 base for V and 9 bases for J; bases not matched to a gene: 13. Germline-derived CDR1 and CDR2 are LNHNV and YYDKDF (reference sequence). CDR3 DNA: TGTGCCACCAGCAGAGCAGGGACAGGGCAGGGTAGCTTCATTCAGTACTTC. It specifies CATSRAGTGQGSFIQYF.

The chain recombines TRBV7-8 with TRBJ2-1, with TRBD1 matching over 11 bases. CDR1 is SGHVS and CDR2 is FQNEAQ in the germline V gene. The V segment lost 6 bases and the J segment 6 bases; nucleotides outside the gene matches: 7. This CDR3 region has 15 residues. This chain's CDR3 is CASSSGQGAGNEQFF. In DNA form, the CDR3 reads TGTGCCAGCAGTTCTGGACAGGGGGCGGGCAATGAGCAGTTCTTC. The variable domain in full, completed from reference TRBV7-8 and TRBJ2-1, reads GAGVSQSPRYKVAKRGQDVALRCDPISGHVSLFWYQQALGQGPEFLTYFQNEAQLDKSGLPSDRFFAERPEGSVSTLKIQRTQQEDSAVYLCASSSGQGAGNEQFFGPGTRLTVL.

The table lists this clone with a few counts. The same CDR3 is also encoded by other DNA sequences in this sample. CDR3 sequence: CASSVTSGAYNEQFF. The CDR3 DNA reads TGTGCCAGTAGTGTGACTAGCGGGGCTTACAATGAGCAGTTCTTC. The rearrangement joins TRBV19 to TRBJ2-1; 11 nucleotides line up with TRBD2. This CDR3 is 15 amino acids long. CDR1 is LNHDA and CDR2 is SQIVND in the germline V gene (reference sequence). With 5 bases clipped from V and 4 bases from J, the junction kept 4 bases outside the gene matches.

CDR3 sequence (DNA): TGCGCCAGCAGCCAAGATCGCGGGTTGGGACCCTCCTACGAGCAGTACTTC. This translates into CASSQDRGLGPSYEQYF. V usage is TRBV4-1 and J usage is TRBJ2-7, with D tentatively TRBD1 or TRBD2 (5 bases each). Germline V gives CDR1 MGHRA, CDR2 YSYEKL. Trimming cost V 0 bases and J 0 bases, with 15 bases left between them. This CDR3 has 17 residues.

The gene calls are TRBV6-1 and TRBJ2-7; TRBD2 aligns across 14 bases. The junction had 1 base not matched to a gene; V was cut back by 3 bases and J by 6 bases. This CDR3 has 14 residues. Germline assignment: CDR1 MNHNS and CDR2 SASEGT. This chain's CDR3 is CASSDGTSGSEQYF. CDR3 nucleotide sequence: TGTGCCAGCAGTGATGGGACTAGCGGGAGCGAGCAGTACTTC.

This clone was detected a few times. The chain has TRBV13 and TRBJ2-7; 7 bases line up with TRBD2. The CDR3 runs 14 residues. Trimming took 2 bases from V and 3 from J; bases not matched to a gene: 4. The germline V gene has CDR1 PRHDT and CDR2 FYEKMQ (reference sequence). CDR3 residues: CASSLRTSVYEQYF. The CDR3 DNA sequence: TGTGCCAGCAGCTTACGAACTAGCGTCTACGAGCAGTACTTC.